This record concerns one T cell receptor beta chain sequence. This sample stems from a study of OX40 agonist ivuxolimab in advanced cancers. Systemic immunosuppression or a history of autoimmune disease excluded patients. CDR3 length: 21 amino acids. CDR1 is LGHNA and CDR2 is YNFKEQ in the germline V gene. V lost 0 bases and J lost 1; bases outside the gene matches: 10. Data came from immunoSEQ multiplex PCR; TCRdb stores just in-frame clones and leaves some out. The sample holds roughly 11,000 clones, just under 75% seen once. Sequencing used CD4+ or CD8+ T cells sorted from blood, obtained in a trial of the OX40 agonist ivuxolimab. The TCR originated in an adult with an advanced solid tumor such as melanoma, head and neck, liver or kidney cancer. The chain links TRBV4-2 to TRBJ2-3; TRBD2 agrees at 16 bases. In nucleotides, the CDR3 is TGTGCCAGCAGCCAAGATCTGGGACTAGCGGGAGGGCAGGGGGGCACAGATACGCAGTATTTT. Encoded protein: CASSQDLGLAGGQGGTDTQYF.